The 5 T cell receptor beta chains given below trace back to one sample, sequenced in a study of blood T cell repertoires in COVID-19. Data came from immunoSEQ multiplex PCR; TCRdb stores just in-frame clones and leaves some out. Of fewer than 95,000 clones in the sample, roughly nine tenths were seen once. Sample: peripheral blood. These receptors all come from a man over 45 with acute or convalescent COVID-19.

This clone was detected a few times. V usage is TRBV6-5 and J usage is TRBJ1-1; 7 bases line up with TRBD1. Germline lookup yields CDR1 MNHEY and CDR2 SVGAGI. V was clipped by 6 bases and J by 7 bases; unmatched bases: 5. This CDR3 contains 12 residues. The CDR3 DNA reads as TGTGCCAGCAGCCTCAGACAGGGTGAAGCTTTCTTT. Protein: CASSLRQGEAFF.

J is TRBJ1-2 and V is TRBV6-2 or TRBV6-3; no clear D gene. Deletions cut 0 bases from V and 0 bases from J, with 11 bases between. This CDR3 has 16 amino acids. CDR1 and CDR2 (germline): MNHEY, SVGEGT. The CDR3 coding sequence is TGTGCCAGCAGTTACTCTCCCCTTCAGGCTAACTATGGCTACACCTTC. Translation gives CASSYSPLQANYGYTF.

This chain uses TRBV6-5 with TRBJ1-1; D perhaps matches TRBD1 (5 bases). Germline V CDR1 and CDR2: MNHEY, SVGAGI. V shed 6 bases and J shed 1 base, with 15 bases lying between them. The CDR3 spans 15 residues. The CDR3 sequence: CASRSNSGQNTEAFF. CDR3 nucleotide sequence: TGTGCCAGCAGGTCGAATTCCGGACAGAACACTGAAGCTTTCTTT.

The CDR3 sequence: CASSYGQTAGNTIYF. The CDR3 DNA sequence: TGTGCCAGCAGTTACGGGCAGACGGCTGGAAACACCATATATTTT. The chain has TRBV6-2 or TRBV6-3 and TRBJ1-3; no reliable D call. Germline CDR1 and CDR2: MNHEY and SVGEGT. This CDR3 is built from 15 residues. V lost 2 bases to trimming and J lost 2 bases, with 10 bases between them.

The chain carries TRBV28 and TRBJ2-2, with 8 bases identical to TRBD2. The CDR3 sequence is 14 residues long. The trim removed 4 bases at V and 8 bases at J, leaving 6 bases unmatched. Looked up from germline, CDR1 is MDHEN and CDR2 is SYDVKM. The CDR3 loop reads CASSSSGPRGELFF. In DNA, the CDR3 is TGTGCCAGCAGTTCTAGCGGGCCTAGGGGGGAGCTGTTTTTT.